This is a list of T cell receptor beta chains from one sample in a study of regulatory T cells in long-lasting Graves disease. TCRdb called the multiplex PCR reads again in MiXCR, with one record for every CDR3 protein. In the table there are approximately 460,000 distinct CDR3 sequences, about 15% of which are singletons. The sample was also reused in another study, on T cells in Graves' hyperthyroidism and ophthalmopathy.

The input for sequencing was peripheral blood mononuclear cells (PBMCs), taken at new diagnosis, from a patient treated with antithyroid drugs. The receptors derive from a young woman with Graves disease. CDR3s leave out the opening cysteine and the closing phenylalanine or tryptophan. A D gene is named only where the DNA matches it firmly.

TRBD2	TRBV9	TRBJ2-7	ASSVGREVPYEQY
-	TRBV7-9	TRBJ1-1	ASSHNRDGSHTEAF
TRBD1	TRBV4-3	TRBJ1-4	ASSQRGTGPDEKLF
-	TRBV4-1	TRBJ2-1	ASSQVSQEQF
-	TRBV12-3/TRBV12-4	TRBJ2-1	ASSLGLGIHNEQF
-	TRBV7-9	TRBJ2-1	ASSHLGDEQL
-	TRBV2	TRBJ1-2	ASSGEAGANYGYT
-	TRBV20-1	TRBJ2-7	SGVGDLGTGYEQY
TRBD2	TRBV7-2	TRBJ2-1	ASSPLAGGYNEQL
TRBD1	TRBV28	TRBJ2-2	ASSFVQGDTGELF
-	TRBV7-9	TRBJ2-1	ASSQGGPGPESYNEQF
-	TRBV2	TRBJ2-6	ASSDGAAGANVLT
-	TRBV27	TRBJ1-5	ASSQKGDQPQH
-	TRBV12-3/TRBV12-4	TRBJ2-7	ASSLGGAGYEQY
TRBD1	TRBV4-1	TRBJ1-5	ASSQEGGRTGDSNQPQH
-	TRBV7-9	TRBJ1-1	ASSLGREGTEAF
TRBD1	TRBV10-3	TRBJ1-2	AISESKGTGGIYGYT
TRBD1	TRBV7-8	TRBJ2-7	ASSSGAGTVSYEQY
TRBD2	TRBV18	TRBJ2-2	ASSTSGSTGELF
-	TRBV29-1	TRBJ2-2	SVEDELTADGELF
-	TRBV4-3	TRBJ1-1	ASSQPLGAEAF
TRBD2	TRBV5-1	TRBJ2-7	ASSSTNGGRLTYEQY
-	TRBV19	TRBJ2-3	ASRRDPWSGDTQY
TRBD2	TRBV6-2/TRBV6-3	TRBJ2-7	ASSFTGTSATSSYEQY
-	TRBV24-1	TRBJ1-3	ATSDLRQSSGNTIY
-	TRBV28	TRBJ1-5	ASRWTRSQPQH
-	TRBV6-2/TRBV6-3	TRBJ2-5	ASSTVDYTQY
TRBD1	TRBV6-1	TRBJ1-5	ASSAGTGHSQPQH
TRBD2	TRBV30	TRBJ2-1	AWRGAGGSYNEQF
-	TRBV3-1	TRBJ2-2	ASSQVGPLGGELF
-	TRBV7-9	TRBJ2-6	ASSLRGGTSGANVLT
TRBD2	TRBV11-2	TRBJ2-5	ASSPYSGRYRQETQY
-	TRBV12-3/TRBV12-4	-	ASSRRIHWTRKQETQY
-	TRBV7-2	TRBJ2-5	ASSLEGQETQY
-	TRBV2	TRBJ1-5	ASIGTGGNQPQH
-	TRBV12-3/TRBV12-4	TRBJ2-3	ASSFPGSYFLSADTQY
TRBD1	TRBV13	TRBJ2-2	ASSSGQGVVGELF
-	TRBV6-9	TRBJ2-3	ASSFGEYITDTQY
TRBD1	TRBV5-1	TRBJ1-2	ASSFRTGTGGYT
TRBD2	TRBV24-1	TRBJ2-1	ATSGSGLAGAGDYNEQF
TRBD1	TRBV2	TRBJ2-2	ASSPRQGRTGELF
TRBD1	TRBV4-1	TRBJ2-7	ASSRGGQGVNYEQY
TRBD1	TRBV7-9	TRBJ1-1	ASSPETGGLSEAF
-	TRBV11-2	TRBJ2-7	ASSTAGDYEQY
TRBD1	TRBV11-1	TRBJ2-1	ASSQGQGSYNEQF
-	TRBV27	TRBJ1-5	ASSLGHTGAQH
TRBD2	TRBV20-1	TRBJ2-1	SARDPHQAGGAPNEQF
TRBD1	TRBV28	TRBJ2-5	ASSSQGAETQY
TRBD2	TRBV2	TRBJ2-3	ASRAGLAGVDAQY
TRBD2	TRBV6-1	TRBJ2-7	ASSPISGSSYEQY
TRBD1	TRBV6-1	TRBJ2-5	ASSNWTGEDKETQY
-	TRBV13	TRBJ2-7	ASILKGHQENYEQY
TRBD1	TRBV29-1	TRBJ2-7	SASLGQPFLGGYEQY
TRBD1	TRBV20-1	TRBJ1-1	SARSIRQGLNTEAF
-	TRBV3-1	TRBJ2-7	ASSQEGGVYYEQY
TRBD1	TRBV20-1	TRBJ1-1	SARDSGGGTEAF
TRBD1	TRBV27	TRBJ2-1	ASSFRRTGLNEQF
-	TRBV18	TRBJ1-5	ASSPSPADSNQPQH